The rows below give T cell receptor beta chains drawn from one sample of a study of Graves' ophthalmopathy and Graves' hyperthyroidism. One entry per CDR3 protein, called by TCRdb with MiXCR from the multiplex PCR reads. The table shows over a million distinct CDR3 sequences, with approximately 35% occurring only once. Sequenced material: peripheral blood or thyroid tissue (not recorded which). These TCRs come from an adult man with Graves' hyperthyroidism. CDR3s include the opening cysteine and the closing phenylalanine or tryptophan. A D gene is named only where the DNA matches it firmly. Clone size is not always given. Where it is, it says once, few, many or a class for expanded clones.

V gene	clone size	J gene	D gene	CDR3 DNA	CDR3 protein
TRBV5-1	few	TRBJ2-7	-	TGCGCCAGCAGCTTGGTGGGGGAAGGACAGTACTTC	CASSLVGEGQYF
TRBV6-2/TRBV6-3	few	TRBJ2-7	-	TGTGCCAGCAGAGGAGAGGGGAGCTCCTACGAGCAGTACTTC	CASRGEGSSYEQYF
TRBV20-1	-	TRBJ1-1	-	TGCAGTGCCACCCCCAGGGATAGAACTTTCTTT	CSATPRDRTFF
TRBV6-5	few	TRBJ2-5	-	TGTGCCAGCGGACCCGGGGCCCGCTGGGGAGAGACCCAGTACTTC	CASGPGARWGETQYF
TRBV7-9	-	TRBJ1-2	-	TGTGCCAGCAGCCAAGATGAATTCTATGGCTACACCTTC	CASSQDEFYGYTF
TRBV7-7	-	TRBJ2-1	-	TGTGCCAGCAGCATGACTATGTACAATGAGCAGTTCTTC	CASSMTMYNEQFF
TRBV29-1	-	TRBJ1-4	-	TGCAGCGTTGAAGATGTAGGGGGTGTTGAAAAACTGTTTTTT	CSVEDVGGVEKLFF
TRBV19	many	TRBJ2-7	TRBD1	TGTGCCAGTAGGAACTCACCGACAGGGTTCTACGAGCAGTACTTC	CASRNSPTGFYEQYF
TRBV10-3	-	TRBJ2-7	-	TGTGCCGTCAGCGTCGGGAGCTCCTACGAGCAGTACTTC	CAVSVGSSYEQYF
TRBV5-1	-	TRBJ2-7	TRBD2	TGCGCCAGCAGCCAAGAGGATACTAGCGGGGAGCAGTACTTC	CASSQEDTSGEQYF
TRBV7-9	-	TRBJ2-2	TRBD2	TGTGCCAGCAGCTTAAGTGCGGGAGGCGGGGAGCTGTTTTTT	CASSLSAGGGELFF
TRBV5-6	many	TRBJ1-6	-	TGTGCCAGCAGCTTGCAGGGCTCACCCCTCCACTTT	CASSLQGSPLHF
TRBV7-9	-	TRBJ2-2	TRBD2	TGTGCCAGCAGGGGGGGAGGGGCCGGGGAGCTGTTTTTT	CASRGGGAGELFF
TRBV15	few	TRBJ2-3	TRBD1	TGTGCCACCAGCAGAGAAAGGGGGCGTCTAGCAGATACGCAGTATTTT	CATSRERGRLADTQYF
TRBV7-9	-	TRBJ1-3	-	TGTGCCAGCGACGGGAATGGAAACACCATATATTTT	CASDGNGNTIYF
TRBV10-3	few	TRBJ1-6	-	TGTGCCATCAGTGCGGGAGGGGCAGGGAATTCACCCCTCCACTTT	CAISAGGAGNSPLHF
TRBV20-1	-	TRBJ1-3	TRBD1	TGCAGTGCTTCGGGACAGGGCGCTGGAAACACCATATATTTT	CSASGQGAGNTIYF
TRBV6-5	many	TRBJ1-1	-	TGTGCCAGCAGTTACTCAGGGCCGGGCACTGAAGCTTTCTTT	CASSYSGPGTEAFF
TRBV19	-	TRBJ1-2	-	TGTGCCAGTAGTATTCTGGACAGTAACCATGGCTACACCTTC	CASSILDSNHGYTF
TRBV19	-	TRBJ1-5	-	TGTGCCAGTAGTATATCAGGGGGCAATCAGCCCCAGCATTTT	CASSISGGNQPQHF
TRBV20-1	-	TRBJ1-2	-	TGCAGTGCTAGACGTTTTCCTACCGGGGATAAAAACTATGGCTACACCTTC	CSARRFPTGDKNYGYTF
TRBV6-5	few	TRBJ2-6	-	TGTGCCAGCAAGGCAGGAGGGTTCAAGGCCAACGTCCTGACTTTC	CASKAGGFKANVLTF
TRBV6-5	-	TRBJ2-5	TRBD1	TGTGCCAGCACCCTGATTCGACAGGGGATGGAGACCCAGTACTTC	CASTLIRQGMETQYF
TRBV9	few	TRBJ1-3	-	TGTGCCAGCAGCGTAGCTATATCTCCTCCCGGAAACACCATATATTTT	CASSVAISPPGNTIYF
TRBV20-1	many	TRBJ1-2	TRBD1	TGCAGTGCAACCCGGGACAGGGGGTCTGGCTACACCTTC	CSATRDRGSGYTF
TRBV7-8	-	TRBJ1-5	-	TGTGCCAGCAGCTTCGGGGGGCCACAAGAGACCCAGCATTTT	CASSFGGPQETQHF
TRBV19	many	TRBJ2-7	TRBD2	TGTGCCACCACGACCGGGACTAGCGGGAGGGCCTACGAGCAGTACTTC	CATTTGTSGRAYEQYF
TRBV7-2	many	TRBJ1-2	-	TGTGCCAGCAGCTTAGTCGCGTCTAACTACACCTTC	CASSLVASNYTF
TRBV10-3	many	TRBJ1-1	-	TGTGCCATCAGTGCCGGGACACGGGGCACTGAAGCTTTCTTT	CAISAGTRGTEAFF
TRBV7-8	many	TRBJ1-1	TRBD1	TGTGCCAGCAGCTTAGCCGGACAGGGGGCCACGAACACTGAAGCTTTCTTT	CASSLAGQGATNTEAFF
TRBV29-1	-	TRBJ2-2	TRBD1	TGCAGCGTTGCAGGGGGCCGAAGGGAGCTGTTTTTT	CSVAGGRRELFF
TRBV7-8	many	TRBJ2-2	-	TGTGCCAGCAGCGATCGGGTATCCGGGGAGCTGTTTTTT	CASSDRVSGELFF
TRBV5-6	few	TRBJ1-1	-	TGTGCCAGCAGCTTGGCCGCGGGGTGGAACACTGAAGCTTTCTTT	CASSLAAGWNTEAFF
TRBV7-6	-	TRBJ1-5	-	TGTGCCAGCAGCCTCCGCCAGCATTTT	CASSLRQHF
TRBV13	few	TRBJ1-2	-	TGTGCCAGCAGCCCCGGGCAGGCCAACCTCTATGGCTACACCTTC	CASSPGQANLYGYTF
TRBV30	few	TRBJ1-5	-	TGTGCCTGGAGTTCGGCACGCAATCAGCCCCAGCATTTT	CAWSSARNQPQHF
TRBV7-2	-	TRBJ2-2	-	TGTGCCAGCAGCCCGGGGGCCTTGAACACCGGGGAGCTGTTTTTT	CASSPGALNTGELFF
TRBV4-1	few	TRBJ2-5	TRBD1	TGCGCCAGCAGCCAAGCCGACAGGGGGTTTCAAGAGACCCAGTACTTC	CASSQADRGFQETQYF
TRBV7-9	-	TRBJ2-7	TRBD2	TGTGCCTGCAGCTTTTCGAGCGGGAGGGCCGATGAGCAGTACTTC	CACSFSSGRADEQYF
TRBV29-1	many	TRBJ2-2	TRBD2	TGCAGCGTCCACGGCGGGGGTACCGGGGAGCTGTTTTTT	CSVHGGGTGELFF
TRBV4-2	few	TRBJ2-5	-	TGTGCCAGCAGCCAAAGCTCTTTCCAGACCCAGTACTTC	CASSQSSFQTQYF
TRBV10-3	many	TRBJ1-5	-	TGTGCCATCAGTGTAGAAGGGGTGGGTCAGCCCCAGCATTTT	CAISVEGVGQPQHF
TRBV29-1	-	TRBJ2-7	TRBD2	TGCAGCTTAGCGGGAGCGGGAGAGCAGTACTTC	CSLAGAGEQYF
TRBV7-9	-	TRBJ1-2	TRBD1	TGTGCCAGCAGCTCTCGACAGGGGGTTTATGGCTACACCTTC	CASSSRQGVYGYTF
TRBV10-3	-	TRBJ1-4	-	TGTGCCATCAGGGGTGACAGTTGGGAAAAACTGTTTTTT	CAIRGDSWEKLFF
TRBV7-2	many	TRBJ1-5	-	TGTGCCAGCAGCGCTAGGGGGGGCAATCAGCCCCAGCATTTT	CASSARGGNQPQHF
TRBV2	few	TRBJ1-1	-	TGTGCCAGCAGTGCTAGGTTCAGGCCGAACACTGAAGCTTTCTTT	CASSARFRPNTEAFF
TRBV29-1	medium-sized	TRBJ2-7	TRBD2	TGCAGCGTTGCGGTGGGACTAGCGAGCTACGAGCAGTACTTC	CSVAVGLASYEQYF
TRBV30	-	TRBJ1-2	-	TGTGCCTGGAGTGTAGAGGCGCGTCGCCACGGCTACACCTTC	CAWSVEARRHGYTF
TRBV6-5	many	TRBJ1-1	-	TGTGCCAGCCAGGGAAGCAACACTGAAGCTTTCTTT	CASQGSNTEAFF
TRBV5-1	-	TRBJ1-4	-	TGCGCCAGCAGTCCTCAGGGGTCGGGTGAAAAACTGTTTTTT	CASSPQGSGEKLFF